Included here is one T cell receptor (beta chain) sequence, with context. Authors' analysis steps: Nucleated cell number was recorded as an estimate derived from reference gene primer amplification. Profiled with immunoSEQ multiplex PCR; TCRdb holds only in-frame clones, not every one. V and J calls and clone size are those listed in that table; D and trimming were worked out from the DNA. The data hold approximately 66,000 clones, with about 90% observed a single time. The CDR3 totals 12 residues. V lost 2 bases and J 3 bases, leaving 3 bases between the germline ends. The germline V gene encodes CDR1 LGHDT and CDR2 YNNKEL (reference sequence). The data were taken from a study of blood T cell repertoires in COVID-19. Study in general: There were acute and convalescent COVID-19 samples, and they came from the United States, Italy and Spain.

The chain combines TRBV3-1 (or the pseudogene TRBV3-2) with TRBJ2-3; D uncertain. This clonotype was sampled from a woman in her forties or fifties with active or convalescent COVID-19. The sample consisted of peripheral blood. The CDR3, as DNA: TGTGCCAGCAGCCAACTTACAGATACGCAGTATTTT. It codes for CASSQLTDTQYF.